This T cell receptor (beta chain) was profiled in a study of Ad26.COV2.S vaccination and SARS-CoV-2 variants. Libraries were prepared by immunoSEQ multiplex PCR; TCRdb keeps only in-frame clonotypes and omits some of them. Of about 350,000 clones in the sample, 92% were seen once. This CDR3 is built from 14 residues. Germline V gives CDR1 MGHDK, CDR2 SYGVNS. Trimming pared 1 base from V and 8 bases from J, leaving 12 bases between. The chain has TRBV25-1 and TRBJ2-1; TRBD1 is a possible D gene (6 bases). The specimen comprised peripheral blood, sampled after recovery from COVID-19. This TCR came from a human donor who had recovered from COVID-19. CDR3 in amino acids: CASSELTGVDEQFF. The CDR3 coding sequence is TGTGCCAGCAGTGAATTGACAGGTGTCGATGAGCAGTTCTTC.